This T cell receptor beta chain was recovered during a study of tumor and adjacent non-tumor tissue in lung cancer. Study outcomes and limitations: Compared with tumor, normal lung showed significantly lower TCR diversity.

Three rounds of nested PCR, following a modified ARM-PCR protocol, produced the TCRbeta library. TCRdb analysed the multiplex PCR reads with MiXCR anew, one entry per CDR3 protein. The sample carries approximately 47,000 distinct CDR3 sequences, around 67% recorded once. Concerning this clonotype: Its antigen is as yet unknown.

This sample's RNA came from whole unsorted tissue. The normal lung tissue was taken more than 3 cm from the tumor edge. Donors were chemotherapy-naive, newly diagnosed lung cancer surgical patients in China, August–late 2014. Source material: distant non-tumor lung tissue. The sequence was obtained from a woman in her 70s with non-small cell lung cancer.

CDR3 amino acids: CSAEGIRANQPQHF. The CDR3 region has the DNA TGCAGTGCCGAAGGGATAAGGGCCAATCAGCCCCAGCATTTT. The V gene is TRBV20-1, the J gene TRBJ1-5, with D unresolved. The germline CDR1 and CDR2 sequences are DFQATT and SNEGSKA (reference sequence). The germline V and J ends were trimmed by 6 bases and 3 bases, with 15 bases remaining between them. CDR3 length equals 14 residues.